This TCR beta chain was found in a study of neurological immune-mediated disorders. With 4 bases removed from V and 0 bases from J, the gap between germline ends came to 14 bases. Germline V gene lookup returns CDR1 SEHNR and CDR2 FQNEAQ (reference sequence). The CDR3 is 16 residues long. Study-wide points: Patients with HTLV-1-associated myelopathy had the highest level of TCR clonal expansion, whereas patients with multiple sclerosis had the lowest level, falling beneath the level found in healthy controls.

One entry per CDR3 protein results from TCRdb running MiXCR on the 5' RACE reads. Altogether more than 35,000 distinct CDR3 sequences are present, around 2.9% being singletons, with the ten largest covering roughly 16%. This clonotype came up many times. Its antigen is unidentified. The rearrangement joins TRBV7-9 to TRBJ2-3; D could derive from TRBD1 or TRBD2 (5 bases each). The sequence derives from a woman aged 45-60 years with multiple sclerosis. Material for sequencing was PBMCs. The CDR3 sequence: CASSYIPGPSTDTQYF. In DNA form, the CDR3 reads TGTGCCAGCAGCTATATTCCGGGACCGAGCACAGATACGCAGTATTTT.